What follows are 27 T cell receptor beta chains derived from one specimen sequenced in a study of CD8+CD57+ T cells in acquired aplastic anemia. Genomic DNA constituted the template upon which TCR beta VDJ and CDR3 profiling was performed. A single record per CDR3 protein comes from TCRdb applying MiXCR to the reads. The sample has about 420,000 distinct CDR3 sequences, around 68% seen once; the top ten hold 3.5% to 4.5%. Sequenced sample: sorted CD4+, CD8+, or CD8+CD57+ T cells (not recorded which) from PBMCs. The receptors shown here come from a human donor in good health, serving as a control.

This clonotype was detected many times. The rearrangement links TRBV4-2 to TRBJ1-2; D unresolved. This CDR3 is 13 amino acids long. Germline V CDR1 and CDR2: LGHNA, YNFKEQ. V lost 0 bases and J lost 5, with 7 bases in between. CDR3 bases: TGTGCCAGCAGCCAAGAACCGGGATATGGCTACACCTTC. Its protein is CASSQEPGYGYTF.

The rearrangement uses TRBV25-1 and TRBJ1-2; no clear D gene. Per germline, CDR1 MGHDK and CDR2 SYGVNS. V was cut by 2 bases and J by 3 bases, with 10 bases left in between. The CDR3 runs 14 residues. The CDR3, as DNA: TGTGCCAGCAGTGAAACAAGACGGGACTATGGCTACACCTTC. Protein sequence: CASSETRRDYGYTF.

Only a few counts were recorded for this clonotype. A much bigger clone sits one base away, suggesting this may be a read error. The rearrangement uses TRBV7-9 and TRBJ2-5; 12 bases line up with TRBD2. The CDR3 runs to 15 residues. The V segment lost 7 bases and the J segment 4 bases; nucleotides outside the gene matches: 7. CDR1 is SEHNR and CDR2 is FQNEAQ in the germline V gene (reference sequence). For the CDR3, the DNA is TGTGCCAGCACTAGCGGGGGGGTTCCTGTAGAGACCCAGTACTTC. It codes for CASTSGGVPVETQYF.

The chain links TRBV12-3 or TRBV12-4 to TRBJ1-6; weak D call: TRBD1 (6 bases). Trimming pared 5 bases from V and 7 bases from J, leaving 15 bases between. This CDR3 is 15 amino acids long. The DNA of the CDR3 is TGTGCCAGCAGTCAAGTTTCAGGGGAAAATTCACCCCTCCACTTT. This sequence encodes CASSQVSGENSPLHF.

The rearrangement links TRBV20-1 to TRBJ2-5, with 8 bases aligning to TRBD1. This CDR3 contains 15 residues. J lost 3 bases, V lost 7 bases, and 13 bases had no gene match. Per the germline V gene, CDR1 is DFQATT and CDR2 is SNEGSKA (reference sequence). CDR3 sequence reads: CSVVSGGANKETQYF. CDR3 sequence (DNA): TGCAGTGTCGTGTCAGGGGGCGCAAACAAAGAGACCCAGTACTTC.

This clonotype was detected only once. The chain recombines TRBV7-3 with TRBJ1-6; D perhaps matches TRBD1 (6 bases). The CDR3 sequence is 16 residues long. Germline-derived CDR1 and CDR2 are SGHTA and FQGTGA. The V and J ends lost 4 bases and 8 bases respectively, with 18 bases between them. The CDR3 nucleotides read TGTGCCAGCAGCTCGGGGGCGGCCCAGTACCATTCACCCCTCCACTTT. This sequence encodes CASSSGAAQYHSPLHF.

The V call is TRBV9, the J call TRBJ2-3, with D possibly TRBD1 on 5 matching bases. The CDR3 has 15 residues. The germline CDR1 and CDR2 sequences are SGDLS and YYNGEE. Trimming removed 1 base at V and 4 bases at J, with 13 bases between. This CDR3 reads CASSVQTTGADTQYF. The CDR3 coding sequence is TGTGCCAGCAGCGTACAAACAACAGGCGCAGATACGCAGTATTTT.

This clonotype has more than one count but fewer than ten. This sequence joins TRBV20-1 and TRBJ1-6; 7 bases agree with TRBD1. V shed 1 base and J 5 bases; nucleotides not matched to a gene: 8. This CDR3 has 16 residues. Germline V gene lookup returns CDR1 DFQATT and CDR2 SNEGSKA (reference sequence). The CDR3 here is CSARVSGTADNSPLHF. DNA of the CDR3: TGCAGTGCTAGAGTATCCGGGACAGCCGATAATTCACCCCTCCACTTT.

This chain's CDR3 is CASSLARLGGYEQYF. The DNA of the CDR3 is TGCGCCAGCAGCTTGGCCCGACTAGGGGGCTACGAGCAGTACTTC. The chain has TRBV5-1 and TRBJ2-7; TRBD1 or TRBD2 may be the D gene (6 bases each). Between the trimmed V and J ends, which lost 0 bases and 3 bases, there was a span of 13 bases. The CDR3 is 15 amino acids. CDR1 and CDR2 (germline): SGHRS, YFSETQ.

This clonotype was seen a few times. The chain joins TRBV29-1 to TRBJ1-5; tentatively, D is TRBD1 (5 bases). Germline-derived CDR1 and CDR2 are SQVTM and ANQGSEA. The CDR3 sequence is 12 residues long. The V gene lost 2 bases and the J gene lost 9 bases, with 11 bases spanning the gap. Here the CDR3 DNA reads TGCAGCGTTGAACAACAGGAAGGGCCCCAGCATTTT. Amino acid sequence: CSVEQQEGPQHF.

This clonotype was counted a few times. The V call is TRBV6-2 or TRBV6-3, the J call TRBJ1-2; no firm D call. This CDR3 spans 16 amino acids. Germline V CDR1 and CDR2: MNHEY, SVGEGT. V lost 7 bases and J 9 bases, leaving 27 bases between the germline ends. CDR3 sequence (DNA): TGTGCCAGCAACGCCCCGGGTCGAAGAATAGGGTCGAGCTACACCTTC. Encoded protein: CASNAPGRRIGSSYTF.

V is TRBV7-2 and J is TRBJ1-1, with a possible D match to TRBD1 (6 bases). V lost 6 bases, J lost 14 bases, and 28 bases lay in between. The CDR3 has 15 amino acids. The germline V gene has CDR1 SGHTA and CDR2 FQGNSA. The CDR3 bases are TGTGCCAGCAGTTTTCTACAGGGTTCTAATTCACCCCTCTTCTTT. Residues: CASSFLQGSNSPLFF.

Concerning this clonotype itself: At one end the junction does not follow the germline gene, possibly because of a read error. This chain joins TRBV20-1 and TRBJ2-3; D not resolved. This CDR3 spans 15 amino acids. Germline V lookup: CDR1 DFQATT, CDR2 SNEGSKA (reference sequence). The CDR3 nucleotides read TGCAGCGCTACGGACGGAGCAATCAGCACAGATACGCAGTATTTT. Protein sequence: CSATDGAISTDTQYF.

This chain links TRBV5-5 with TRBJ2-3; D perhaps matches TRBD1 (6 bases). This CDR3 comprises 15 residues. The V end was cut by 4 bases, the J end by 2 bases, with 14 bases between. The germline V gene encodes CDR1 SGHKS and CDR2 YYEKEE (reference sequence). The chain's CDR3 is CASSRRTANTDTQYF. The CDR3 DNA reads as TGTGCCAGCAGCAGAAGGACAGCAAACACAGATACGCAGTATTTT. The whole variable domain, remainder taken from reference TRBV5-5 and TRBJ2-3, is DAGVTQSPTHLIKTRGQQVTLRCSPISGHKSVSWYQQVLGQGPQFIFQYYEKEERGRGNFPDRFSARQFPNYSSELNVNALLLGDSALYLCASSRRTANTDTQYFGPGTRLTVL.

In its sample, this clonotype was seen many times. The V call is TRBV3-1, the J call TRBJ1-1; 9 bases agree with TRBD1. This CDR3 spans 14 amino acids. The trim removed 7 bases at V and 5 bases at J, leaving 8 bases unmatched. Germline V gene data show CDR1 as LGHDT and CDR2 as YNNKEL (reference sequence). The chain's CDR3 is CASIKTGGGTEAFF. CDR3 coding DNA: TGTGCCAGCATCAAGACAGGGGGAGGAACTGAAGCTTTCTTT.

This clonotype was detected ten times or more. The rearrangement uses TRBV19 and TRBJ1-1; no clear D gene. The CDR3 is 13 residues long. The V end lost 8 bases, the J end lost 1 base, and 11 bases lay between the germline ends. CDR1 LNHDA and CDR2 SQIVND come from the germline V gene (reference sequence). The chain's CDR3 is CASSTTSNTEAFF. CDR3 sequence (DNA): TGTGCCAGTTCTACCACCTCGAACACTGAAGCTTTCTTT.

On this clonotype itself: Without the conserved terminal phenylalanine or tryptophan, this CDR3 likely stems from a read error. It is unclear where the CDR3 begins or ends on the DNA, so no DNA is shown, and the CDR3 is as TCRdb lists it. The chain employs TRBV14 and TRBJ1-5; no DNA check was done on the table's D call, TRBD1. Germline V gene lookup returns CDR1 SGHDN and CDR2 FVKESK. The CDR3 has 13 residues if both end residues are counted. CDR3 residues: CASKAGTGEARIL.

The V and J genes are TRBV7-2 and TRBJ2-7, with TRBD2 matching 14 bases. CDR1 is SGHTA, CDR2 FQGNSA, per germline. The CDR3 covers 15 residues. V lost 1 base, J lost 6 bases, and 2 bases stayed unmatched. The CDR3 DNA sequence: TGTGCCAGCAGCTTAGAGGGACTAGCGGGGGCCGAGCAGTACTTC. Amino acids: CASSLEGLAGAEQYF.

In DNA, the CDR3 is TGTGCCAGCAGCGAGTTGGGACTAGCGGGCTACAATGAGCAGTTCTTC. The encoded protein is CASSELGLAGYNEQFF. The chain links TRBV7-8 to TRBJ2-1; 12 bases are a match to TRBD2. The J segment lost 3 bases and the V segment lost 5 bases, leaving 5 bases of the junction unmatched. The length of the CDR3 is 16 residues. Germline V gene data show CDR1 as SGHVS and CDR2 as FQNEAQ.

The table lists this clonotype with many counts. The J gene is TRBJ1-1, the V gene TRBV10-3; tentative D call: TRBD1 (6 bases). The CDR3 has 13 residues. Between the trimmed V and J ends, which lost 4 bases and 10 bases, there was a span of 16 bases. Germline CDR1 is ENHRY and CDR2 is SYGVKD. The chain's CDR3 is CAISGPGGQVAFF. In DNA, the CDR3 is TGTGCCATCAGTGGGCCGGGGGGGCAGGTAGCTTTCTTT.

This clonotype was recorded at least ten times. The CDR3 bases are TGTGCCAGCAGTGACAGGGGGCTGTATGGCTACACCTTC. It translates to CASSDRGLYGYTF. This rearrangement joins TRBV6-1 to TRBJ1-2; TRBD1 aligns across 8 bases. Germline V gene lookup returns CDR1 MNHNS and CDR2 SASEGT. The CDR3 has 13 amino acids. J gave up 5 bases and V 3 bases, and 2 bases lay outside the gene matches.

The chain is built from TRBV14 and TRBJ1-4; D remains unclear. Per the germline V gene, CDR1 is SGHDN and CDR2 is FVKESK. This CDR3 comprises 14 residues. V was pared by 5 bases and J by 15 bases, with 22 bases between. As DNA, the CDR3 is TGTGCCAGCAGCGTGGCCAGGATAAGTAAAACCATGTTTTTT. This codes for CASSVARISKTMFF.

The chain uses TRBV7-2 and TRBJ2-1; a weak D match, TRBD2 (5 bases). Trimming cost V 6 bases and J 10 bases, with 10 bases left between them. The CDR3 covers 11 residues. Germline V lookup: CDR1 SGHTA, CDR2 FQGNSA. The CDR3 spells CASRLREEQFF. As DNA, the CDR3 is TGTGCCAGCAGACTAAGGGAGGAGCAGTTCTTC.

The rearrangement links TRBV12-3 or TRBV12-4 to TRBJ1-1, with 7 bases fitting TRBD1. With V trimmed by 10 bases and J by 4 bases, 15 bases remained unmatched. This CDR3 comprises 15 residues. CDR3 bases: TGTGCCACCAGCTCAAAAAGACAGGGTTTCACTGAAGCTTTCTTT. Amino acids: CATSSKRQGFTEAFF.

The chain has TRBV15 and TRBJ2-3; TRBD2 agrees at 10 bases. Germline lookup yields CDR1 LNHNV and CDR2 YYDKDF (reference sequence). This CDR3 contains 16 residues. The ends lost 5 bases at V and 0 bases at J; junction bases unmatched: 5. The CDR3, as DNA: TGTGCCACCAGCGGGAGCGGGGGGGCGAGCACAGATACGCAGTATTTT. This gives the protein CATSGSGGASTDTQYF.

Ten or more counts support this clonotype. CDR3 in amino acids: CSADPGQGPETQYF. The CDR3 DNA reads as TGCAGTGCAGATCCGGGACAGGGGCCCGAGACCCAGTACTTC. The V gene is TRBV20-1, the J gene TRBJ2-5; TRBD1 aligns across 10 bases. Germline values: CDR1 DFQATT, CDR2 SNEGSKA (reference sequence). J lost 5 bases, V lost 6 bases, and 9 bases had no gene match. The CDR3 covers 14 residues.

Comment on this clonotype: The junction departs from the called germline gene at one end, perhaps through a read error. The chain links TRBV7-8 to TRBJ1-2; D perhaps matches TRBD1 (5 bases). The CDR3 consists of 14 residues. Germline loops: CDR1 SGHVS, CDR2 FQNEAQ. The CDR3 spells CASSRGTSGGSYEF. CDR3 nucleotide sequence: TGTGCCAGCAGCCGGGGGACTAGCGGGGGATCCTACGAGTTC.